The clone carrying this TCR beta chain was observed a few times. CDR3 length: 13 amino acids. Germline CDR1 LGHNA, CDR2 YNFKEQ. The V end was cut by 4 bases, the J end by 8 bases, with 14 bases between. This specimen belongs to a study of tumour-infiltrating T cells in Burkitt lymphoma. Study information: Repertoire clonality predicted overall and progression-free survival.

Generated by immunoSEQ multiplex PCR, the TCRdb table keeps only in-frame clones and is missing some. Of 45,000 to 60,000 clones in the sample, approximately 31% are singletons; the top ten hold over 2.5%. This TCR was sampled from a human donor with Burkitt lymphoma. The material sequenced was tumor tissue. The gene calls are TRBV4-2 and TRBJ1-1; no clear D gene. CDR3 sequence (DNA): TGTGCCAGCAGCCTACCCCCATCCGAAGAAGCTTTCTTT. Protein product: CASSLPPSEEAFF.